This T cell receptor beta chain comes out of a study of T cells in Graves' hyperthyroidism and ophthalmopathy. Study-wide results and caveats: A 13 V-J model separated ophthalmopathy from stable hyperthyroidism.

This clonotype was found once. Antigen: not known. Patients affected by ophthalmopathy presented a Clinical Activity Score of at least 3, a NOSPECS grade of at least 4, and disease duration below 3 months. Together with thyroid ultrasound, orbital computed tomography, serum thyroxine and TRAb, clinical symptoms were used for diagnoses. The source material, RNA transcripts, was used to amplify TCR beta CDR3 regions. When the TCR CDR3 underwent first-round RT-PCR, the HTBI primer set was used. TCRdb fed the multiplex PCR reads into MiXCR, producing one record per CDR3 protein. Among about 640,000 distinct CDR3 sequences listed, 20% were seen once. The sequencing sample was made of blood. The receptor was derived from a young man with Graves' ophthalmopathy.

Written as DNA, the CDR3 is TGTGCCAGCAGTTTTGCGGAAGGCACTGAAGCTTTCTTT. Its translation is CASSFAEGTEAFF. The genes are TRBV12-3 or TRBV12-4 and TRBJ1-1; D unresolved. This CDR3 comprises 13 residues. Trimming took off 3 bases at V and 4 bases at J, with 9 bases between the two ends.